The sequence of this TCR beta chain was determined in a study of cytomegalovirus exposure and HLA in healthy donors. A note on this clone: Its specificity is unknown.

TCRdb's copy holds only in-frame clones and misses some; the assay was immunoSEQ multiplex PCR. The repertoire includes 150,000 or so clones, around nine tenths of them detected once, and 20% to 25% sits in the top ten. Donors came from a validation cohort of approximately 110 subjects, distinct from the first 666-subject cohort. Per the germline V gene, CDR1 is MGHDK and CDR2 is SYGVNS. Trimming shortened V by 6 bases and J by 3 bases, and 12 bases separated the two germline ends. The CDR3 is 14 amino acids. Study conclusions and caveats: The authors enumerated 150 to 200 TCR beta chains as linked to cytomegalovirus.

This TCR derives from a man aged 18 to 29 in good health and CMV-seropositive. V and J are TRBV25-1 and TRBJ1-5; D remains unclear. The sample was PBMCs. The CDR3 here is CASRDFGDNQPQHF. The CDR3 DNA follows: TGTGCCAGCAGGGACTTCGGAGACAATCAGCCCCAGCATTTT.